These T cell receptor beta chains were read from a single sample in a study of blood T cell repertoires in COVID-19. Here immunoSEQ multiplex PCR was the method, and the copy in TCRdb shows in-frame clones only, minus some. The sample includes about 300,000 clones, approximately 91% seen only once; the top ten take around 2.2%. The sample was peripheral blood. The origin of the receptors is a woman aged 25 to 39 with COVID-19, enrolled during active disease. The CDR3 runs from the conserved cysteine through the conserved F or W. Fields, in order: V gene, clone size, D gene, J gene, CDR3 protein, CDR3 DNA. A D gene is named only where the DNA matches it firmly. The listing skips clone size in some rows; elsewhere it reads once, few, many or a size class.

v_call: TRBV12-3/TRBV12-4; clone_size: .; d_call: .; j_call: TRBJ1-4; cdr3_aa: CASNYATNEKLFF; cdr3_nt: TGTGCCAGCAACTATGCAACTAATGAAAAACTGTTTTTT
v_call: TRBV6-5; clone_size: .; d_call: TRBD1; j_call: TRBJ2-7; cdr3_aa: CASIGTGAKSYEQYF; cdr3_nt: TGTGCCAGCATAGGGACAGGAGCGAAATCCTACGAGCAGTACTTC
v_call: TRBV27; clone_size: .; d_call: .; j_call: TRBJ2-1; cdr3_aa: CASSPTRVNEQFF; cdr3_nt: TGTGCCAGCAGCCCCACTAGAGTCAATGAGCAGTTCTTC
v_call: TRBV29-1; clone_size: .; d_call: .; j_call: TRBJ2-7; cdr3_aa: CSVVQSYEQYF; cdr3_nt: TGCAGCGTTGTCCAGTCCTACGAGCAGTACTTC
v_call: TRBV5-4; clone_size: .; d_call: .; j_call: TRBJ2-6; cdr3_aa: CASSLRGGARSGANVLTF; cdr3_nt: TGTGCCAGCAGCTTGAGGGGGGGGGCCCGATCTGGGGCCAACGTCCTGACTTTC
v_call: TRBV28; clone_size: .; d_call: TRBD2; j_call: TRBJ2-5; cdr3_aa: CATPAGDAKAQETQYF; cdr3_nt: TGTGCCACTCCCGCGGGGGACGCGAAGGCTCAAGAGACCCAGTACTTC
v_call: TRBV3-1/TRBV3-2; clone_size: .; d_call: TRBD1; j_call: TRBJ2-1; cdr3_aa: CASSQGTGGAYNEQFF; cdr3_nt: TGTGCCAGCAGCCAAGGGACAGGGGGCGCGTACAATGAGCAGTTCTTC
v_call: TRBV30; clone_size: once; d_call: .; j_call: TRBJ2-7; cdr3_aa: CAWSVRTESEQYF; cdr3_nt: TGTGCCTGGAGTGTTCGGACAGAAAGCGAGCAGTACTTC
v_call: TRBV10-3; clone_size: .; d_call: .; j_call: TRBJ1-2; cdr3_aa: CAITPRDTLNNPYGYTF; cdr3_nt: TGTGCCATCACCCCCCGGGACACACTCAACAACCCCTATGGCTACACCTTC
v_call: TRBV6-2/TRBV6-3; clone_size: .; d_call: .; j_call: TRBJ2-2; cdr3_aa: CASSSSSANTGELFF; cdr3_nt: TGTGCCAGCAGTTCTTCTAGCGCGAACACCGGGGAGCTGTTTTTT
v_call: TRBV19; clone_size: .; d_call: TRBD1; j_call: TRBJ2-5; cdr3_aa: CASSNRARGGDQETQYF; cdr3_nt: TGTGCCAGTAGTAATCGAGCAAGAGGGGGCGACCAAGAGACCCAGTACTTC
v_call: TRBV7-9; clone_size: .; d_call: .; j_call: TRBJ2-3; cdr3_aa: CASSLARWESTDTQYF; cdr3_nt: TGTGCCAGCAGCTTAGCTCGTTGGGAGTCCACAGATACGCAGTATTTT
v_call: TRBV6-2/TRBV6-3; clone_size: .; d_call: .; j_call: TRBJ1-5; cdr3_aa: CASSPPETGTQPQHF; cdr3_nt: TGTGCCAGCAGTCCCCCCGAGACAGGCACTCAGCCCCAGCATTTT
v_call: TRBV3-1/TRBV3-2; clone_size: .; d_call: TRBD1; j_call: TRBJ1-1; cdr3_aa: CASSLRDRGTEAFF; cdr3_nt: TGTGCCAGCAGCCTGCGGGACAGGGGCACTGAAGCTTTCTTT
v_call: TRBV24-1; clone_size: .; d_call: TRBD1; j_call: TRBJ1-1; cdr3_aa: CATSEPGQGGGAFF; cdr3_nt: TGTGCCACCAGTGAACCGGGACAGGGAGGAGGCGCTTTCTTT